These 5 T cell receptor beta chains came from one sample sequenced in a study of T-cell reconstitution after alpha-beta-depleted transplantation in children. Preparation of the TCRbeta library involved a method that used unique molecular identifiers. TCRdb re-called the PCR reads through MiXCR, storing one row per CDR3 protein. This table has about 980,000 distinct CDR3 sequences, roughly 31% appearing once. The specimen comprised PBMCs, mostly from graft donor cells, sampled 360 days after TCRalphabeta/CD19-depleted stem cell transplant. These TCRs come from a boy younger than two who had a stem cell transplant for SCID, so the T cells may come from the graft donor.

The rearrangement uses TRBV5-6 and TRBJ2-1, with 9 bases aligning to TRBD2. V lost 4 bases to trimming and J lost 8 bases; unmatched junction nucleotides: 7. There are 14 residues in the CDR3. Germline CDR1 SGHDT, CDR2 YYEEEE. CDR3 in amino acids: CASSLGTSKHEQFF. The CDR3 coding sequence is TGTGCCAGCAGCCTCGGGACTAGCAAACATGAGCAGTTCTTC.

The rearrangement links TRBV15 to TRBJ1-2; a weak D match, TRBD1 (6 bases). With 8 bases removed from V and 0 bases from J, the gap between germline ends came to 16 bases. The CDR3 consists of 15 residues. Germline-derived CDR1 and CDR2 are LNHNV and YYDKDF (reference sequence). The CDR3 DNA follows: TGTGCCACCCATAGGAGGGGGGGAGCTAACTATGGCTACACCTTC. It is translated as CATHRRGGANYGYTF.

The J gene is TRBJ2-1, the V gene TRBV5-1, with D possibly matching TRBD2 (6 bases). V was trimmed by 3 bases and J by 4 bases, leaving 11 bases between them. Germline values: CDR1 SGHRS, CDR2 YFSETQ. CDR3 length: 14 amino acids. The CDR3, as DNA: TGCGCCAGCAGCTCGAGGGACTGGTACAATGAGCAGTTCTTC. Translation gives CASSSRDWYNEQFF.

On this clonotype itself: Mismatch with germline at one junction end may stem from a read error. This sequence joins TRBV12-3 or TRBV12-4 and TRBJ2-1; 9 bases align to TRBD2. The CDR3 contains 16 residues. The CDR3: CGSSFGEAGGRNEQFF. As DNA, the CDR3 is TGTGGCAGCAGTTTTGGGGAGGCGGGGGGGCGGAATGAGCAGTTCTTC.

The CDR3 is CASSLILRANVLTF. CDR3 DNA: TGTGCCAGCAGTTTAATATTGAGGGCCAACGTCCTGACTTTC. The chain carries TRBV12-3 or TRBV12-4 and TRBJ2-6; D is unresolved. V was clipped by 2 bases and J by 5 bases, with 7 bases between them. CDR3 size: 14 residues.